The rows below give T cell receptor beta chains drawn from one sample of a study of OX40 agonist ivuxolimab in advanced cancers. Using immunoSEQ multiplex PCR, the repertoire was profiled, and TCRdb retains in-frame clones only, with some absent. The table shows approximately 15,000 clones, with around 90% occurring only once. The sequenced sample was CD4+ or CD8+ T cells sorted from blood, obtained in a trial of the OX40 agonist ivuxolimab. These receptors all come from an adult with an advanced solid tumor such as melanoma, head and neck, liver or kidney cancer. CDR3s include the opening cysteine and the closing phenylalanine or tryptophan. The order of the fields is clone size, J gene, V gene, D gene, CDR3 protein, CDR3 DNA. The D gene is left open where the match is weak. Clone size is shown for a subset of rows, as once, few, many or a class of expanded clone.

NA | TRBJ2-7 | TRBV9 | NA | CASTPSGESSYEQYF | TGTGCCAGCACCCCGTCGGGAGAGTCGTCCTACGAGCAGTACTTC
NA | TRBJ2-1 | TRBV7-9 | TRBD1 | CASSPGTGEQFF | TGTGCCAGCAGCCCCGGGACAGGGGAGCAGTTCTTC
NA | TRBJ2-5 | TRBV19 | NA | CASSISDIQETQYF | TGTGCCAGTAGTATATCCGACATACAAGAGACCCAGTACTTC
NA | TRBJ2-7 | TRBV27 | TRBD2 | CASSLRLAVYYEQYF | TGTGCCAGCAGTTTAAGGCTAGCGGTATACTACGAGCAGTACTTC
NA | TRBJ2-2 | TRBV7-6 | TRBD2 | CASSRPGGMNTGELFF | TGTGCCAGCAGCCGTCCGGGGGGAATGAACACCGGGGAGCTGTTTTTT
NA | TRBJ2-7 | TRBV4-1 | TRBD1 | CASSPSTGAVHEQYF | TGCGCCAGCAGTCCCTCGACAGGGGCAGTCCACGAGCAGTACTTC
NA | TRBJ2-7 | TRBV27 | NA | CASSFAHTYEQYF | TGTGCCAGCAGTTTTGCTCATACCTACGAGCAGTACTTC
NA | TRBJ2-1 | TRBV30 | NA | CAWSPYRSSYNEQFF | TGTGCCTGGAGTCCATACAGGAGCTCCTACAATGAGCAGTTCTTC
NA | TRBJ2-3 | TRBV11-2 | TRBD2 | CASSSTSGHSTDTQYF | TGTGCCAGCAGCTCAACTAGCGGGCACAGCACAGATACGCAGTATTTT
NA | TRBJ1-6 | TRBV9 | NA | CASSAGPWRAASNSPLHF | TGTGCCAGCAGCGCGGGGCCTTGGCGTGCAGCGAGTAATTCACCCCTCCACTTT
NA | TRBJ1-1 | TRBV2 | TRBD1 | CASKSAGGYTEAFF | TGTGCCAGCAAGTCAGCAGGGGGCTACACTGAAGCTTTCTTT
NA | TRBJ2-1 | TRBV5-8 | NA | CASSQDFHNEQFF | TGCGCCAGCAGCCAAGATTTTCATAATGAGCAGTTCTTC
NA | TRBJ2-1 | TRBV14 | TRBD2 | CASSQVIRTSGRAVDEQFF | TGTGCCAGCAGCCAAGTTATTAGGACTAGCGGGAGGGCGGTGGATGAGCAGTTCTTC
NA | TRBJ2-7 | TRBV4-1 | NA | CASSQDQGEGYEQYF | TGCGCCAGCAGCCAAGATCAAGGGGAAGGGTACGAGCAGTACTTC
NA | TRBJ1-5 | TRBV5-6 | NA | CASSLGWGNTGQPQHF | TGTGCCAGCAGCTTGGGTTGGGGCAATACGGGACAGCCCCAGCATTTT
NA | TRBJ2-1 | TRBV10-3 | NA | CAIGVGNEQFF | TGTGCCATCGGGGTTGGCAATGAGCAGTTCTTC
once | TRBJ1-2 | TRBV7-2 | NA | CASSLVPAPGYTF | TGTGCCAGCAGCTTAGTCCCCGCCCCCGGCTACACCTTC
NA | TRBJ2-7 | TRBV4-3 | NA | CASSQELRLWGSEVQYF | TGCGCCAGCAGCCAAGAACTCCGTTTGTGGGGCTCTGAGGTGCAGTACTTC
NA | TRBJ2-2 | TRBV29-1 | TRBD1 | CSVGTGGGTGELFF | TGCAGCGTTGGGACAGGGGGCGGCACCGGGGAGCTGTTTTTT
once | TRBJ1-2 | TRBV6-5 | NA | CAWFLGCYGYTF | TGTGCCTGGTTTCTGGGATGCTATGGCTACACCTTC
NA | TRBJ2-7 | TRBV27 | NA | CASSSGQNYEQYF | TGTGCCAGCAGTTCAGGACAGAACTACGAGCAGTACTTC
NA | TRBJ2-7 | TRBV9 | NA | CASSVTTGGASYEQYF | TGTGCCAGCAGCGTAACGACAGGAGGGGCCTCCTACGAGCAGTACTTC
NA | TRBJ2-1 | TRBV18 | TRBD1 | CASSLYHSATGGNEQFF | TGTGCCAGCTCACTCTACCACTCGGCAACAGGGGGCAATGAGCAGTTCTTC
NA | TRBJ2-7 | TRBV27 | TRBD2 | CASSRLAGGPNSYEQYF | TGTGCCAGCAGTCGACTAGCGGGAGGGCCTAATTCCTACGAGCAGTACTTC
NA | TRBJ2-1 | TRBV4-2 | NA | CASSQEGLGGNEQFF | TGTGCCAGCAGCCAAGAGGGATTAGGAGGCAATGAGCAGTTCTTC
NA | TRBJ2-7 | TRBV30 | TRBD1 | CAWSTEGQGAYEQYF | TGTGCCTGGAGTACAGAGGGACAGGGGGCCTACGAGCAGTACTTC
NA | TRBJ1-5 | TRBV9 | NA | CASSVGGSVNQPQHF | TGTGCCAGCAGCGTAGGGGGGTCCGTCAATCAGCCCCAGCATTTT
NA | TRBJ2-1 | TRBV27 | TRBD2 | CASTLTSGRDEQFF | TGTGCCAGTACTCTTACTAGCGGGAGGGATGAGCAGTTCTTC
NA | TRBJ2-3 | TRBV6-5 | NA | CASSSDGSSTDTQYF | TGTGCCAGCAGTTCCGACGGCTCTAGCACAGATACGCAGTATTTT